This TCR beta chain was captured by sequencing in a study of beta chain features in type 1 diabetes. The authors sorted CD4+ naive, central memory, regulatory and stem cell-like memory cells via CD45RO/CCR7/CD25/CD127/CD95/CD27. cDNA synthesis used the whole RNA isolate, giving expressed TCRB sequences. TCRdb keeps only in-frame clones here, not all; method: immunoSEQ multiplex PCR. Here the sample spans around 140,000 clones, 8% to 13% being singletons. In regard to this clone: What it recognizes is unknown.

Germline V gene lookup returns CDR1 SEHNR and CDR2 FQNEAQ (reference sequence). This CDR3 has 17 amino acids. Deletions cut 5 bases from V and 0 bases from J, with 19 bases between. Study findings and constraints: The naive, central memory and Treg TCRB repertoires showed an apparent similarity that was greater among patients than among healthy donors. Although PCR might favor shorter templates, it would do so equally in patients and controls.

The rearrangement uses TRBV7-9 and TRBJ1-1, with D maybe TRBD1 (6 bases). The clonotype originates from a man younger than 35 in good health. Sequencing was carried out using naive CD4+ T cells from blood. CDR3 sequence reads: CASSPPGHSRMNTEAFF. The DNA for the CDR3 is TGTGCCAGCAGCCCTCCGGGACACAGCAGGATGAACACTGAAGCTTTCTTT.